This TCR beta chain stems from a study of vaccination effects on CD4 cells after COVID-19. Study outcomes and limitations: Cross-reaction with common cold coronaviruses was seen in only 1 of 255 vaccine-induced clones from healthy vaccinees. Among infection- and vaccine-induced clones, marked clonal contraction occurred late after vaccination.

Ahead of sequencing, the ViraFEST assay grew antigen-specific CD4+ T cells using viral peptide pools. CD4+ T cell isolation took place after 10 days of culture. Vaccine recipients lacked prior SARS-CoV-2 infection and had negative nucleocapsid antibodies. Supplemented with around 9.6 IU/ml IL-2 and around 10 ug/ml peptides, a few million PBMC per well were kept in culture. Fresh IL-2-containing medium replaced half the medium on days 3 and 7. Clones were sequenced by immunoSEQ multiplex PCR, and TCRdb holds only the in-frame ones, with some missing. The data show about 48,000 clones, with roughly 79% seen just once and 5% to 7% held by the top ten. V was cut by 3 bases and J by 1 base, with 3 bases left in between. The germline V gene encodes CDR1 GTSNPN and CDR2 SVGIG (reference sequence). The CDR3 extends over 12 amino acids. This clone is a singleton in its sample. Its antigen remains unknown.

The TCR sequence derives from a human donor who received a COVID-19 vaccine. V and J are TRBV30 and TRBJ2-2; D not certain. This specimen consisted of CD4+ T cells from PBMCs cultured with HCoV-OC43 spike peptides, obtained before COVID-19 vaccination. Subset indicated: HCoV-OC43 spike overlapping peptide pool stimulation. The CDR3 coding sequence is TGTGCCTGGAGAAAGAACACCGGGGAGCTGTTTTTT. Its protein is CAWRKNTGELFF.